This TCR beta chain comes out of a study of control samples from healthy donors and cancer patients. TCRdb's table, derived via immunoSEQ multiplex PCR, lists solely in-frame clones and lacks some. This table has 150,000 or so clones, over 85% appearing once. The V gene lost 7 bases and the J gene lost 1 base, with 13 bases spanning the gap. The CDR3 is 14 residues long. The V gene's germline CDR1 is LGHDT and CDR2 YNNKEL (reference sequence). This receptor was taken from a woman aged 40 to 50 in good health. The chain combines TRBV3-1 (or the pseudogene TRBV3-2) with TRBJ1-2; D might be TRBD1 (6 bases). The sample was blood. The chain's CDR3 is CASNPGTHNYGYTF. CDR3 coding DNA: TGTGCCAGCAACCCCGGGACACATAACTATGGCTACACCTTC.